This T cell receptor beta chain was sequenced in a study of blood T cell repertoires in COVID-19 (dated by TCRdb to the early 2020s). For the study in its entirety: The collaborator samples originated in the United States, Italy and Spain and spanned the acute and convalescent phases of COVID-19. The prospective study material was composed of cDNA or gDNA derived from T cells, B-cell-depleted T cells, or PBMCs. Deeply sampled blood TCRbeta repertoires from subjects exposed to, actively infected with, or recovered from COVID-19 were included in the dataset. The repertoires were made available in a free public database intended to serve as a resource for research on the immune response to SARS-CoV-2. Samples came from the ongoing ImmuneRACE study (first 160 participants) plus 1,254 subjects from 6 global collaborators. The sample metadata nearly always contained a de-identified subject ID, COVID-19 status, age in years and sex. Where HLA class I and class II types were available, the types were taken from metadata supplied by the sample provider, not from assay-based typing.

The immunoSEQ Assay, a bias-controlled multiplex PCR, was used to amplify TCRbeta CDR3 regions from genomic DNA. Concerning the study's data processing: The number of nucleated cells in each sample was estimated by amplification of reference gene primers within the assay. To quantify the absolute abundance of each unique TCRbeta CDR3 rearrangement, sequence reads were collapsed and filtered. Productive Simpson clonality was computed per sample as the square root of Simpson's diversity index over productive rearrangements. Entries here come from immuneACCESS through TCRdb and include only in-frame sequences with V and J called. Some clones fail to appear in such tables; in the studies checked, an unresolved V gene covers under half of the shortfall, and the cause of the remainder is unknown. Clone size and V and J calls were adopted from that table, with D and trimming inferred from the DNA. The sample profile shows about 270,000 clones; more than 85% of them were found once. The ten largest clonotypes hold approximately 3% of the sample.

Overall results and qualifications from the work: How much clinical and demographic metadata was included differed by source and by participant, and the metadata was provided uncurated.

Participants in the prospective study were aged roughly 18 to 89 years, lived in some 24 United States geographic areas, and enrolled through a virtual design. In the prospective study, participants were assigned to cohorts based on the clinical history participants reported in a screening survey and a study questionnaire. Exposed participants had been in contact with someone with a PCR-confirmed or clinician-diagnosed COVID-19 case within 2 weeks of study entry. In the prospective study, mobile phlebotomists collected whole blood, serum and a nasopharyngeal or oropharyngeal swab from each participant. Prospective study participants could optionally give additional blood draws and questionnaires over an approximately 2-month period. Before DNA extraction, prospective study blood samples were shipped either frozen or at room temperature. Details on this clone: The antigen it binds to is not known. The input lacks base qualities; no much larger clone sits a single base away.

The V end loses 5 bases and the J end loses 2 bases, and a stretch of 11 bases separates them. The CDR3 starts with the cysteine, ends with the phenylalanine, and has 14 residues. Only CDR3 DNA remains: 42 bases, in frame from the first base. CDR1 MNHEY and CDR2 SMNVEV are derived from the germline V gene (reference sequence). The receptor was derived from a middle-aged man who had been exposed to COVID-19. Recombination connected TRBV27 to TRBJ2-3; confidence is insufficient to name the D gene. The sample consisted of PBMCs or T cells enriched from blood (not recorded which). CDR3 sequence: CASSRDDVTDTQYF. The DNA reads as follows: TGTGCCAGCAGTCGCGATGATGTCACAGATACGCAGTATTTT.